This TCR beta chain was identified during a study of T cell clonality in common variable immunodeficiency (dated by TCRdb to the mid-2010s). Results and caveats for the whole study, not just this receptor: Fewer TCRbeta clones were shared among CVID subjects than among healthy controls (p < 0.0001). Correlations of repertoire features with clinical complications were constrained by heterogeneity among patients within the CVID cohort. CVID TCRbeta sequences were reported to have fewer deletions and N-nucleotide insertions and to lack highly modified clones with 13 or more V deletions. It was noted by the authors that sequencing of the repertoires of T cell subpopulations would be needed to clarify the cause of the increased clonality in CVID. Despite equal DNA input, controls averaged roughly 80,000 unique sequences per sample versus about 31,547 in CVID samples. Increased TCRbeta clonality was found in CVID subjects compared with healthy controls (t-test p = 0.018), with the increase being most characteristic of about a third of subjects.

Standard criteria were used to diagnose CVID, namely serum IgG, IgA and/or IgM reduced below the normal range together with specific antibody deficiency. There were around 44 subjects in the CVID group (roughly 30 male and 15 female), ranging in age from roughly 9 to 65 years, with a mean age of roughly 40. Most CVID patients and most healthy controls were of Caucasian heritage. All CVID subjects had received replacement immunoglobulin therapy for at least one year at the time of study participation. At the time of blood collection, no CVID subject was ill or was being treated with immunomodulatory or immunosuppressive medication. Heparinized peripheral whole blood samples of about 4.5 to 9 ml were collected from each donor. Genomic DNA from adults with common variable immune deficiency (CVID) and from healthy adult controls was used for sequencing of TCRbeta CDR3 repertoires. Diluted blood was subjected to density centrifugation over Hypaque 1077 or Ficoll-Paque for isolation of peripheral blood mononuclear cells. Genomic DNA was obtained from unsorted mononuclear cells using either Qiagen column purification or a centrifugation-based method.

CVID samples and control samples contributed equivalent amounts of genomic DNA as sequencing input. For every sample, a 60 bp segment covering the rearranged TCRbeta CDR3 region was amplified and then sequenced. The immunoSEQ assay, a bias-corrected multiplex PCR with high-throughput sequencing, was employed for TCRbeta amplification. Per the authors' processing: Every unique nucleotide sequence counted as a clone and was annotated with V, D and J genes, copy number and frequency. Sequences were labeled productive if in frame, and non-productive if out of frame or containing stop codons. As previously described, clonality was computed from Shannon's entropy. Mean CDR3 Kyte-Doolittle hydropathy was derived from the predicted amino acid sequences of productive clones. Hierarchical clustering of scaled V gene usage was performed with the R hclust function using Manhattan distance and complete linkage. Clone sharing by CDR3 amino acid sequence was assessed by resampling 12 repertoires per group over 100 rounds. The repertoires were searched for roughly 69 published EBV-specific and fewer than 250 published CMV-specific TCRbeta sequences. A couple of CVID samples that yielded fewer than 10,000 sequences were excluded from the analysis, so 40 to 50 CVID repertoires were retained. TCRdb carries this immuneACCESS record with in-frame sequences only. Its versions omit some clonotypes, under half of them owing to an unresolved V gene in the studies checked, with the rest unexplained. Clonal size and the V and J genes are those of that table, whereas D and trimming came from the DNA. The table shows 25,000 to 30,000 clones here, with no singletons. In total, the top ten clones hold around 3.3% of the sample.

Sequences SGHTA (CDR1) and FQGNSA (CDR2) are obtained from the germline V gene. V is clipped by 0 bases and J by 2 bases, and the sequence between their germline boundaries is 11 bases long. Its CDR3 holds 16 amino acids, cysteine through phenylalanine. The 39 bases shown cover part of the CDR3, and their frame starts at base 1. This clone appeared a few times. Its specific antigen is unknown. The CDR3 end lies 3 residues beyond the end of the read and is filled in from the germline J gene. This TCR derives from a human donor with common variable immunodeficiency. Sequenced: peripheral blood mononuclear cells. The rearrangement joined TRBV7-2 to TRBJ1-5; the D gene is perhaps TRBD1, on 5 matching bases. The CDR3 reads CASSLASQGGNQPQHF. CDR3 DNA, as far as it was read: TGTGCCAGCAGCTTAGCGTCGCAGGGCGGCAATCAGCCC. Extended through the reference TRBV7-2 and TRBJ1-5 proteins, this CDR3 yields the full variable domain: GAGVSQSPSNKVTEKGKDVELRCDPISGHTALYWYRQSLGQGLEFLIYFQGNSAPDKSGLPSDRFSAERTGGSVSTLTIQRTQQEDSAVYLCASSLASQGGNQPQHFGDGTRLSIL.